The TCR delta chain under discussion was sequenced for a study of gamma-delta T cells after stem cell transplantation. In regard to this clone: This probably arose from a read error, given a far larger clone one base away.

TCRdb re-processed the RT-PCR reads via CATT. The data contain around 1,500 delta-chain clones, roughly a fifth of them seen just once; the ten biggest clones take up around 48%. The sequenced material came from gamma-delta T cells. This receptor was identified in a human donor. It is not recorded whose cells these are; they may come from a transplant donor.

CDR3 amino acids: CACNTLSPFRREGQSLPDKLIF. CDR3 coding DNA: TGTGCCTGTAACACCTTGTCCCCTTTCCGCCGCGAGGGACAATCCCTTCCCGATAAACTCATCTTT. This chain connects TRDV2 to TRDJ1; the D gene is possibly TRDD2 (5 bases). There are 22 residues in the CDR3. Per the germline V gene, CDR1 is GEAIGNYY and CDR2 is EKD.